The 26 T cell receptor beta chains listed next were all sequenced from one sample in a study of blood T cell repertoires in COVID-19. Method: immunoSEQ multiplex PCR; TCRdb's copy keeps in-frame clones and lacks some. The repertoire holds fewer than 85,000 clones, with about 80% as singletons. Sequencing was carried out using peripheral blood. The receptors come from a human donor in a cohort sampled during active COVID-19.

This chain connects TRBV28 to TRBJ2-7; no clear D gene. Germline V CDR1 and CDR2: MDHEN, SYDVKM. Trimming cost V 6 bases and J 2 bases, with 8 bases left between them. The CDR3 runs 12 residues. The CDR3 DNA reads TGTGCCAGCAGGTCAGGTCCCTACGAGCAGTACTTC. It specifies CASRSGPYEQYF.

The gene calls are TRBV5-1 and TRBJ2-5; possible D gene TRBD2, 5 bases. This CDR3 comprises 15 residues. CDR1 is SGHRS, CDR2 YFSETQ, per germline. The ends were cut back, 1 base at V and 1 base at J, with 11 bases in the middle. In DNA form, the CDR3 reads TGCGCCAGCAGCTTGCGGAGCGGTTCCCAAGAGACCCAGTACTTC. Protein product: CASSLRSGSQETQYF. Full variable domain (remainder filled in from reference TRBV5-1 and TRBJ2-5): KAGVTQTPRYLIKTRGQQVTLSCSPISGHRSVSWYQQTPGQGLQFLFEYFSETQRNKGNFPGRFSGRQFSNSRSEMNVSTLELGDSALYLCASSLRSGSQETQYFGPGTRLLVL.

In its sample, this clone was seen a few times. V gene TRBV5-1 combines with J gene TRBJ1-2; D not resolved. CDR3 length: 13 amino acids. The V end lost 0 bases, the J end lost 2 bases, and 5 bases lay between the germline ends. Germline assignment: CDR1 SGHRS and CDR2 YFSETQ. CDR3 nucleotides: TGCGCCAGCAGCTTGGGCCGGAACTATGGCTACACCTTC. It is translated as CASSLGRNYGYTF.

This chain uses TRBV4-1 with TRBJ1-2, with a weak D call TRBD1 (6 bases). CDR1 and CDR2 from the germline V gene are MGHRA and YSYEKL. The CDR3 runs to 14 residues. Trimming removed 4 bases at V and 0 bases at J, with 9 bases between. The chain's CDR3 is CASSLGQSNYGYTF. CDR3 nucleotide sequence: TGCGCCAGCAGCCTTGGACAGTCTAACTATGGCTACACCTTC.

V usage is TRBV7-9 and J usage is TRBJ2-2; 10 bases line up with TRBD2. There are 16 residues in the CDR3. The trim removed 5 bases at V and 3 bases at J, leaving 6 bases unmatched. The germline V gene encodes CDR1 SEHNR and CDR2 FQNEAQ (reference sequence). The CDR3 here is CASSPRLAGDTGELFF. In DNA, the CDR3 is TGTGCCAGCAGCCCCCGGCTAGCGGGGGACACCGGGGAGCTGTTTTTT.

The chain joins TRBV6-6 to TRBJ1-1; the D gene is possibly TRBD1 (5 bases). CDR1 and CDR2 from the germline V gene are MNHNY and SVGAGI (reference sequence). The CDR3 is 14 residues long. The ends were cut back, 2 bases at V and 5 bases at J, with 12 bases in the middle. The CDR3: CASSYAGERTEAFF. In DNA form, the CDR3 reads TGTGCCAGCAGTTACGCGGGGGAGCGGACTGAAGCTTTCTTT.

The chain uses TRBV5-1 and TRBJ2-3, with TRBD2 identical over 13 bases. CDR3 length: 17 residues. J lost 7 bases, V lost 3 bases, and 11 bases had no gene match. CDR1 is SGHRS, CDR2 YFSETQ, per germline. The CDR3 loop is CASSSGLAGADQNTQYF. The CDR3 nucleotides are TGCGCCAGCAGCTCCGGACTAGCGGGGGCCGACCAGAATACGCAGTATTTT.

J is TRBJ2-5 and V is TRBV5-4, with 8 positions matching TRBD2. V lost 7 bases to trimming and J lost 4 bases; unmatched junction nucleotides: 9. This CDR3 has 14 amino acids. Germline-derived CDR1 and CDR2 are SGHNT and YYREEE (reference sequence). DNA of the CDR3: TGTGCCAGCGGGCTAGCGGGCTACGGAGAGACCCAGTACTTC. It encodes CASGLAGYGETQYF.

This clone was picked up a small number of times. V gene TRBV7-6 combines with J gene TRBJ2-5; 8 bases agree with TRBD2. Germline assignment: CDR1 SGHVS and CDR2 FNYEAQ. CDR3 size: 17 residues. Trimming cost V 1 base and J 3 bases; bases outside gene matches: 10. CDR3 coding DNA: TGTGCCAGCAGCTTAGATTACGGGGGGGCGACGAAAGAGACCCAGTACTTC. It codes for CASSLDYGGATKETQYF.

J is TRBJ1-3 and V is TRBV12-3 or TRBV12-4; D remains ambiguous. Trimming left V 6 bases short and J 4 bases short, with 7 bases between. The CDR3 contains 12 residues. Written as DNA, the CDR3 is TGTGCCAGCAGGCAGGCCGGAAACACCATATATTTT. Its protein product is CASRQAGNTIYF.

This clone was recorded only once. The CDR3 nucleotides read TGTGCCAGCAACGTCGGGGGGAACACTGAAGCTTTCTTT. Its translation: CASNVGGNTEAFF. The chain is built from TRBV6-6 and TRBJ1-1; weak D call: TRBD1 (5 bases). Germline V gene lookup returns CDR1 MNHNY and CDR2 SVGAGI (reference sequence). V lost 7 bases, J lost 1 base, and 10 bases lay in between. The CDR3 loop spans 13 amino acids.

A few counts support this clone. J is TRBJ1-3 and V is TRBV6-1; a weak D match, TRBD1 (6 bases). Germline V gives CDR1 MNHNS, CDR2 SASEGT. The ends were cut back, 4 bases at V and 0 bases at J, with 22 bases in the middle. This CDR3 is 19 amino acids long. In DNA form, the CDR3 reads TGTGCCAGCAGTGGCCCGGGGCCAGGGGAAGTAAGCTCTGGAAACACCATATATTTT. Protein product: CASSGPGPGEVSSGNTIYF.

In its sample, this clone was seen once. The CDR3 DNA reads as TGTGCCAGCAGCTTGTGGGACAGGGGGCGCGACACCGGGGAGCTGTTTTTT. Its translation is CASSLWDRGRDTGELFF. This chain joins TRBV7-9 and TRBJ2-2; TRBD1 aligns across 12 bases. This CDR3 is 17 amino acids long. Losses at the gene ends were 3 bases for V and 3 bases for J; bases not matched to a gene: 5. The V gene's germline CDR1 is SEHNR and CDR2 FQNEAQ (reference sequence).

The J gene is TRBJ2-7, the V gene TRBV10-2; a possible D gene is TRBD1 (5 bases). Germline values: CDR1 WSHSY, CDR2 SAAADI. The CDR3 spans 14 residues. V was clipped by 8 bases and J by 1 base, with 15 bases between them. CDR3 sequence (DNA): TGCGCCAGCTACCAGGGCCCTCCTTCCTACGAGCAGTACTTC. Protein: CASYQGPPSYEQYF.

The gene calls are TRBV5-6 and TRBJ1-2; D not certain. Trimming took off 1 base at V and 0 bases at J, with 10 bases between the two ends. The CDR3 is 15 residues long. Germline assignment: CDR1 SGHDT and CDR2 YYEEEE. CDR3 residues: CASSLSYRTNYGYTF. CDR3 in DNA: TGTGCCAGCAGCTTGTCGTACAGAACTAACTATGGCTACACCTTC.

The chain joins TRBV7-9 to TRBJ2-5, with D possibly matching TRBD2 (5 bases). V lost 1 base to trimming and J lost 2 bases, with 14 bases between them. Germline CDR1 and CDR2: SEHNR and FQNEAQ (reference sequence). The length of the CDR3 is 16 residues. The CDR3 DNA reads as TGTGCCAGCAGCTTAGGGCCTCCGGGATCACAAGAGACCCAGTACTTC. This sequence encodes CASSLGPPGSQETQYF.

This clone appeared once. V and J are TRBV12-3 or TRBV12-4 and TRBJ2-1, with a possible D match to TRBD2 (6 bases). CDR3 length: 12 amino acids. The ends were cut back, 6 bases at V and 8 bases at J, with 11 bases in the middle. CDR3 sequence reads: CASSLTSYEQFF. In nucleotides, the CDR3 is TGTGCCAGCAGCTTGACTAGTTATGAGCAGTTCTTC.

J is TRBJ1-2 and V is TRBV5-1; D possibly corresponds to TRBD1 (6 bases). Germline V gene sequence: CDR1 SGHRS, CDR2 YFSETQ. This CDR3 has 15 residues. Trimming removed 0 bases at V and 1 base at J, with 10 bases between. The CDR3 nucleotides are TGCGCCAGCAGCTTGGGGACAGCTAATAACTATGGCTACACCTTC. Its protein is CASSLGTANNYGYTF.

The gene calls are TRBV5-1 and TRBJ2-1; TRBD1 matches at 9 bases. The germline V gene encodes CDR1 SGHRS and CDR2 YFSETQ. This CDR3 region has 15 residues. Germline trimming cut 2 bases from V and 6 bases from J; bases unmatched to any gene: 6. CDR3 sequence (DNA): TGCGCCAGCAGCTTCGGGACAGGGCTGGGCAATGAGCAGTTCTTC. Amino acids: CASSFGTGLGNEQFF.

The CDR3 bases are TGTGCCAGCAGCCAAACCTCTTCTAGCGCTACCTCGAACACCGGGGAGCTGTTTTTT. Its protein is CASSQTSSSATSNTGELFF. V and J are TRBV3-1 (or the pseudogene TRBV3-2) and TRBJ2-2, with D possibly being TRBD2 (6 bases). The CDR3 runs to 19 residues. V was clipped by 2 bases and J by 0 bases, with 19 bases between them. Germline V gene sequence: CDR1 LGHDT, CDR2 YNNKEL (reference sequence).

CDR3 sequence reads: CASTLADQPQHF. The CDR3 DNA follows: TGTGCCAGCACTCTAGCAGATCAGCCCCAGCATTTT. The J gene is TRBJ1-5, the V gene TRBV6-1; no clear D. CDR1 is MNHNS and CDR2 is SASEGT in the germline V gene. V lost 7 bases, J lost 5 bases, and 9 bases lay in between. The CDR3 runs 12 residues.

In nucleotides, the CDR3 is TGTGCCAGCAGCCCAAACGTCGGGGGGGCCCCAGATACGCAGTATTTT. Translated, it gives CASSPNVGGAPDTQYF. V gene TRBV7-3 combines with J gene TRBJ2-3; 8 bases line up with TRBD2. The V and J ends lost 5 bases and 4 bases, in that order; junction bases with no gene match: 11. This CDR3 is 16 amino acids long. Germline V gene sequence: CDR1 SGHTA, CDR2 FQGTGA.

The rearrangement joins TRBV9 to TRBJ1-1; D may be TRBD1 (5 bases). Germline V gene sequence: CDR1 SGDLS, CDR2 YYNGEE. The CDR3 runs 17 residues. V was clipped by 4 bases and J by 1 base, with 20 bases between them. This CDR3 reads CASSPWGESGGNTEAFF. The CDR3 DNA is TGTGCCAGCAGCCCTTGGGGCGAATCAGGTGGGAACACTGAAGCTTTCTTT.

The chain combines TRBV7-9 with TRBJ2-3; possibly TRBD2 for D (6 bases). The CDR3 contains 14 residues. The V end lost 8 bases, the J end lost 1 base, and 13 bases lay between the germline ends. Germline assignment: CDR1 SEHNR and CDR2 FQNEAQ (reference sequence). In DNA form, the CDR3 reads TGTGCCAGCCTCCGGGGGTCTGGCACAGATACGCAGTATTTT. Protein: CASLRGSGTDTQYF. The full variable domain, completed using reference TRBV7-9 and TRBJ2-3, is DTGVSQNPRHKITKRGQNVTFRCDPISEHNRLYWYRQTLGQGPEFLTYFQNEAQLEKSRLLSDRFSAERPKGSFSTLEIQRTEQGDSAMYLCASLRGSGTDTQYFGPGTRLTVL.

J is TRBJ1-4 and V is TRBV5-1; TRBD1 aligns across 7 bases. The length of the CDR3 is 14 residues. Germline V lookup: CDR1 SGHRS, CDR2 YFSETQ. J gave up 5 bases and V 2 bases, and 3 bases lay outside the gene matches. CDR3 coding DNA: TGCGCCAGCAGCTTCGGCAGGGGGAATGAAAAACTGTTTTTT. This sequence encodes CASSFGRGNEKLFF.

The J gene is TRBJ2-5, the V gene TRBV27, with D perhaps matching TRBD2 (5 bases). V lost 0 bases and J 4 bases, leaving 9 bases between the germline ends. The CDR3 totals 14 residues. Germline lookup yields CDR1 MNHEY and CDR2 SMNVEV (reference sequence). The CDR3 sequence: CASSLSEAGETQYF. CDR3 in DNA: TGTGCCAGCAGTTTATCGGAGGCGGGAGAGACCCAGTACTTC.